This is a list of T cell receptor beta chains from one sample in a study of blood T cells in healthy people across ages. TCRdb re-analysed the 5' RACE reads in MiXCR, keeping a single row per CDR3 protein. The sample holds 650,000 to 950,000 distinct CDR3 sequences; approximately 48% are singletons and the top ten take approximately 20%. Sequencing was done on a sample of blood. These receptor sequences come from a man aged 55 to 70 in good health. The CDR3 runs from the conserved cysteine through the conserved F or W. Each record gives: V gene, CDR3 length, J gene, clone size, D gene, CDR3 DNA, CDR3 protein. D genes are given only for firm matches. Size values are once, few and many counts, or a class for expanded clones, and some rows have none.

v_call: TRBV5-1
cdr3_length: 15
j_call: TRBJ2-3
clone_size: few
d_call: TRBD1
cdr3_nt: TGCGCCAGCAGCAGGGACAGGGATACTACAGATACGCAGTATTTT
cdr3_aa: CASSRDRDTTDTQYF

v_call: TRBV20-1
cdr3_length: 13
j_call: TRBJ2-1
clone_size: -
d_call: -
cdr3_nt: TGCAGTGCTCCCCGACCCGGATGGGGGGAGCAGTTCTTC
cdr3_aa: CSAPRPGWGEQFF

v_call: TRBV4-3
cdr3_length: 16
j_call: TRBJ1-4
clone_size: -
d_call: -
cdr3_nt: TGCGCCAGCAGCCAAGAGTATAGGACATTAAATGAAAAACTGTTTTTT
cdr3_aa: CASSQEYRTLNEKLFF

v_call: TRBV7-2
cdr3_length: 11
j_call: TRBJ2-5
clone_size: few
d_call: -
cdr3_nt: TGTGCCAGCAGACAGGGAGAGACCCAGTACTTC
cdr3_aa: CASRQGETQYF

v_call: TRBV29-1
cdr3_length: 13
j_call: TRBJ1-2
clone_size: -
d_call: -
cdr3_nt: TGCAGCGTTGTGGAAGGAACTAACTATGGCTACACCTTC
cdr3_aa: CSVVEGTNYGYTF

v_call: TRBV5-1
cdr3_length: 14
j_call: TRBJ2-3
clone_size: -
d_call: -
cdr3_nt: TGCGCCAGCAGCTCAGGGGGGCCTGTAGATACGCAGTATTTT
cdr3_aa: CASSSGGPVDTQYF

v_call: TRBV11-2
cdr3_length: 12
j_call: TRBJ2-7
clone_size: few
d_call: TRBD1
cdr3_nt: TGTGCCAGCAGCTTGGGACAGAATGAGCAGTACTTC
cdr3_aa: CASSLGQNEQYF

v_call: TRBV12-3/TRBV12-4
cdr3_length: 12
j_call: TRBJ1-1
clone_size: -
d_call: -
cdr3_nt: TGTGCCAGCAAATGGGGGGTCACTGAAGCTTTCTTT
cdr3_aa: CASKWGVTEAFF

v_call: TRBV3-1
cdr3_length: 14
j_call: TRBJ1-3
clone_size: -
d_call: -
cdr3_nt: TGTGCCAGCAGGACGGGAGGGGTCGGAAACACCATATATTTT
cdr3_aa: CASRTGGVGNTIYF

v_call: TRBV7-9
cdr3_length: 17
j_call: TRBJ2-2
clone_size: few
d_call: TRBD1
cdr3_nt: TGTGCCAGCAGCTTAGAGGGGACAGGGGGCCTGACCGGGGAGCTGTTTTTT
cdr3_aa: CASSLEGTGGLTGELFF

v_call: TRBV3-1
cdr3_length: 17
j_call: TRBJ1-1
clone_size: few
d_call: -
cdr3_nt: TGTGCCAGCAGCCAAGATGTGGGGGCTTGGGGGTACACTGAAGCTTTCTTT
cdr3_aa: CASSQDVGAWGYTEAFF

v_call: TRBV5-1
cdr3_length: 14
j_call: TRBJ2-2
clone_size: -
d_call: TRBD1
cdr3_nt: TGCGCCAGCAGCGGGACAGGGTCCGCCGGGGAGCTGTTTTTT
cdr3_aa: CASSGTGSAGELFF

v_call: TRBV4-3
cdr3_length: 15
j_call: TRBJ2-7
clone_size: -
d_call: TRBD2
cdr3_nt: TGCGCCAGCGGCCAAGACCCCGGGACTAACTACGAGCAGTACTTC
cdr3_aa: CASGQDPGTNYEQYF

v_call: TRBV9
cdr3_length: 13
j_call: TRBJ1-1
clone_size: few
d_call: -
cdr3_nt: TGTGCCAGCAGCGTAGGTCCGGGGACTGAAGCTTTCTTT
cdr3_aa: CASSVGPGTEAFF

v_call: TRBV29-1
cdr3_length: 12
j_call: TRBJ1-1
clone_size: -
d_call: TRBD1
cdr3_nt: TGCAGCGCTGGGACAGGGGGTAGAGGTGCTTTCTTT
cdr3_aa: CSAGTGGRGAFF

v_call: TRBV20-1
cdr3_length: 19
j_call: TRBJ2-3
clone_size: -
d_call: TRBD2
cdr3_nt: TGCAGTGCTAGAGATCCTATAGGACTAGGATTTATGGGTGAAGATACGCAGTATTTT
cdr3_aa: CSARDPIGLGFMGEDTQYF

v_call: TRBV6-5
cdr3_length: 14
j_call: TRBJ2-7
clone_size: few
d_call: -
cdr3_nt: TGTGCCAGCAGTTATTCGGGAGAGGGAGACGAGCAGTACTTC
cdr3_aa: CASSYSGEGDEQYF

v_call: TRBV6-2/TRBV6-3
cdr3_length: 15
j_call: TRBJ2-3
clone_size: few
d_call: TRBD1
cdr3_nt: TGTGCCAGCAGTCGACAGGGGCGCTCCACAGATACGCAGTATTTT
cdr3_aa: CASSRQGRSTDTQYF

v_call: TRBV20-1
cdr3_length: 14
j_call: TRBJ2-5
clone_size: -
d_call: -
cdr3_nt: TGCAGTGCTTTTAGAGGCACGTACCAAGAGACCCAGTACTTC
cdr3_aa: CSAFRGTYQETQYF

v_call: TRBV3-1
cdr3_length: 14
j_call: TRBJ2-5
clone_size: -
d_call: -
cdr3_nt: TGTGCCAGCAGCCAAAAGCGGTTGCAAGAGACCCAGTACTTC
cdr3_aa: CASSQKRLQETQYF

v_call: TRBV6-5
cdr3_length: 14
j_call: TRBJ1-6
clone_size: -
d_call: -
cdr3_nt: TGTGCCAGCAGCATTGACAGGCTAATCTCACCCCTCCACTTT
cdr3_aa: CASSIDRLISPLHF

v_call: TRBV4-3
cdr3_length: 17
j_call: TRBJ2-6
clone_size: many
d_call: TRBD1
cdr3_nt: TGCGCCAGCAGCCAAGTGGGACAGGGCTCAGGGGCCAACGTCCTGACTTTC
cdr3_aa: CASSQVGQGSGANVLTF

v_call: TRBV14
cdr3_length: 15
j_call: TRBJ1-3
clone_size: -
d_call: -
cdr3_nt: TGTGCCAGCAGCCAAGGGTCGAACTCTGGAAACACCATATATTTT
cdr3_aa: CASSQGSNSGNTIYF

v_call: TRBV11-2
cdr3_length: 18
j_call: TRBJ2-6
clone_size: many
d_call: -
cdr3_nt: TGTGCCAGCAGCTCGTTTGGGACCGGCACAACTGGGGCCAACGTCCTGACTTTC
cdr3_aa: CASSSFGTGTTGANVLTF

v_call: TRBV10-3
cdr3_length: 15
j_call: TRBJ1-6
clone_size: -
d_call: -
cdr3_nt: TGTGCCATCAGTGACGGGGAGGGATATAATTCACCCCTCCACTTT
cdr3_aa: CAISDGEGYNSPLHF

v_call: TRBV20-1
cdr3_length: 14
j_call: TRBJ2-5
clone_size: few
d_call: -
cdr3_nt: TGCAGTGCTAGAGATCGGGTAGCTCGGGAGACCCAGTACTTC
cdr3_aa: CSARDRVARETQYF

v_call: TRBV28
cdr3_length: 15
j_call: TRBJ2-7
clone_size: -
d_call: TRBD1
cdr3_nt: TGTGCCGGCAGTTTGGGGGGGACAGGGATGGACGAGCAGTACTTC
cdr3_aa: CAGSLGGTGMDEQYF

v_call: TRBV6-2/TRBV6-3
cdr3_length: 13
j_call: TRBJ1-2
clone_size: -
d_call: -
cdr3_nt: TGTGCCAGCACCGTACTCCTTAACTATGGCTACACCTTC
cdr3_aa: CASTVLLNYGYTF

v_call: TRBV9
cdr3_length: 14
j_call: TRBJ1-2
clone_size: -
d_call: -
cdr3_nt: TGTGCCAGAGCACAAGGGACGACGTTCTATGGCTACACCTTC
cdr3_aa: CARAQGTTFYGYTF

v_call: TRBV6-2/TRBV6-3
cdr3_length: 14
j_call: TRBJ2-1
clone_size: few
d_call: TRBD2
cdr3_nt: TGTGCCAGCAGGTCGCGGGGGGGATACAATGAGCAGTTCTTC
cdr3_aa: CASRSRGGYNEQFF

v_call: TRBV30
cdr3_length: 13
j_call: TRBJ2-1
clone_size: few
d_call: -
cdr3_nt: TGTGCCTGGAGTGTAAGCTTGCTGGGTGAGCAGTTCTTC
cdr3_aa: CAWSVSLLGEQFF

v_call: TRBV14
cdr3_length: 13
j_call: TRBJ1-2
clone_size: few
d_call: TRBD1
cdr3_nt: TGTGCCAGCAGCCAGGACAGGGTGCGTGGCTACACCTTC
cdr3_aa: CASSQDRVRGYTF

v_call: TRBV6-1
cdr3_length: 14
j_call: TRBJ2-1
clone_size: -
d_call: -
cdr3_nt: TGTGCCAGCAGTGAAGCGACTAGAGGGAATGAGCAGTTCTTC
cdr3_aa: CASSEATRGNEQFF

v_call: TRBV11-2
cdr3_length: 15
j_call: TRBJ2-3
clone_size: -
d_call: -
cdr3_nt: TGTGCCAGCAGCTTTAAAAGTCTGAGCTCAGATACGCAGTATTTT
cdr3_aa: CASSFKSLSSDTQYF

v_call: TRBV9
cdr3_length: 14
j_call: TRBJ2-7
clone_size: many
d_call: TRBD1
cdr3_nt: TGTGCCAGCAGCGTAGGACAGGGGACCTACGAGCAGTACTTC
cdr3_aa: CASSVGQGTYEQYF

v_call: TRBV20-1
cdr3_length: 14
j_call: TRBJ1-1
clone_size: few
d_call: -
cdr3_nt: TGCAGTGCTCTCGACTCGGGTATGAACACTGAAGCTTTCTTT
cdr3_aa: CSALDSGMNTEAFF

v_call: TRBV10-1
cdr3_length: 14
j_call: TRBJ2-7
clone_size: -
d_call: TRBD1
cdr3_nt: TGCGCCAGCAGTGGGACAGGGGAGAGTTACGAGCAGTACTTC
cdr3_aa: CASSGTGESYEQYF

v_call: TRBV29-1
cdr3_length: 13
j_call: TRBJ2-5
clone_size: -
d_call: TRBD1
cdr3_nt: TGCAGCACTGGGACAGGGGGCCGGGAGACCCAGTACTTC
cdr3_aa: CSTGTGGRETQYF

v_call: TRBV20-1
cdr3_length: 15
j_call: TRBJ1-2
clone_size: -
d_call: TRBD1
cdr3_nt: TGCAGTGCCCCTGGGGCGACAGGGGATAACTATGGCTACACCTTC
cdr3_aa: CSAPGATGDNYGYTF

v_call: TRBV20-1
cdr3_length: 13
j_call: TRBJ2-7
clone_size: few
d_call: TRBD1
cdr3_nt: TGCAGTGCTCCGATGACAGGGTTATACGAGCAGTACTTC
cdr3_aa: CSAPMTGLYEQYF

v_call: TRBV6-5
cdr3_length: 15
j_call: TRBJ2-7
clone_size: few
d_call: -
cdr3_nt: TGTGCCAGCAGTTACGGAGGCGGGGTCTTCTACGAGCAGTACTTC
cdr3_aa: CASSYGGGVFYEQYF

v_call: TRBV21-1
cdr3_length: 15
j_call: TRBJ2-5
clone_size: few
d_call: -
cdr3_nt: TGTGCCAGCAGCAATTCCGACAGATACCAAGAGACCCAGTACTTC
cdr3_aa: CASSNSDRYQETQYF

v_call: TRBV7-2
cdr3_length: 15
j_call: TRBJ2-5
clone_size: -
d_call: -
cdr3_nt: TGTGCCAGCAGCTTTCCTAACAACCTCCAAGAGACCCAGTACTTC
cdr3_aa: CASSFPNNLQETQYF

v_call: TRBV7-2
cdr3_length: 14
j_call: TRBJ1-5
clone_size: -
d_call: -
cdr3_nt: TGTGCCAGCAGACTTGACGGAGAAAATCAGCCCCAGCATTTT
cdr3_aa: CASRLDGENQPQHF

v_call: TRBV6-6
cdr3_length: 12
j_call: TRBJ2-5
clone_size: -
d_call: -
cdr3_nt: TGTGCCAGCAATGACCAGGGGGAGACCCAGTACTTC
cdr3_aa: CASNDQGETQYF

v_call: TRBV7-9
cdr3_length: 18
j_call: TRBJ1-2
clone_size: -
d_call: -
cdr3_nt: TGTGCCAGCAGCTTAGGGGCGGGAGGACAGCGACTTGGCTATGGCTACACCTTC
cdr3_aa: CASSLGAGGQRLGYGYTF

v_call: TRBV15
cdr3_length: 16
j_call: TRBJ2-3
clone_size: few
d_call: TRBD1
cdr3_nt: TGTGCCACCAGCAGAGCTGGACAGGGTGGTTCAGATACGCAGTATTTT
cdr3_aa: CATSRAGQGGSDTQYF

v_call: TRBV12-3/TRBV12-4
cdr3_length: 14
j_call: TRBJ2-7
clone_size: few
d_call: TRBD1
cdr3_nt: TGTGCCAGCAGACCTGGGACAGGGTTCTACGAGCAGTACTTC
cdr3_aa: CASRPGTGFYEQYF

v_call: TRBV28
cdr3_length: 13
j_call: TRBJ2-7
clone_size: -
d_call: -
cdr3_nt: TGTGCCAGCAGTTTTTCGACAGACTACGAGCAGTACTTC
cdr3_aa: CASSFSTDYEQYF

v_call: TRBV6-2/TRBV6-3
cdr3_length: 15
j_call: TRBJ2-7
clone_size: -
d_call: TRBD1
cdr3_nt: TGTGCCAGCAGCGCTTCCGGGACAGGGGTGCTCGAGCAGTACTTC
cdr3_aa: CASSASGTGVLEQYF

v_call: TRBV6-5
cdr3_length: 15
j_call: TRBJ2-7
clone_size: many
d_call: -
cdr3_nt: TGTGCCAGCAGTTACACACAGGGTCAAGGATACGAGCAGTACTTC
cdr3_aa: CASSYTQGQGYEQYF

v_call: TRBV7-2
cdr3_length: 15
j_call: TRBJ2-3
clone_size: few
d_call: -
cdr3_nt: TGTGCCAGCATCCGCGGCCCCGCTTCTACAGATACGCAGTATTTT
cdr3_aa: CASIRGPASTDTQYF

v_call: TRBV7-7
cdr3_length: 13
j_call: TRBJ2-7
clone_size: many
d_call: TRBD1
cdr3_nt: TGTGCCAGCAGCAGGGACAGAAACTACGAGCAGTACTTC
cdr3_aa: CASSRDRNYEQYF

v_call: TRBV4-1
cdr3_length: 17
j_call: TRBJ2-1
clone_size: -
d_call: -
cdr3_nt: TGCGCCAGCAGCCACAAGCGCAGTCGACCCTCCTACAATGAGCAGTTCTTC
cdr3_aa: CASSHKRSRPSYNEQFF

v_call: TRBV28
cdr3_length: 15
j_call: TRBJ1-2
clone_size: few
d_call: TRBD1
cdr3_nt: TGTGCCAGCAGTGCCCAGGGGGGAGCTAACTATGGCTACACCTTC
cdr3_aa: CASSAQGGANYGYTF

v_call: TRBV5-6
cdr3_length: 15
j_call: TRBJ2-5
clone_size: -
d_call: -
cdr3_nt: TGTGCCAGCACCTGGTATCGAGGGAGCCAAGAGACCCAGTACTTC
cdr3_aa: CASTWYRGSQETQYF

v_call: TRBV4-3
cdr3_length: 18
j_call: TRBJ2-1
clone_size: -
d_call: -
cdr3_nt: TGCGCCAGCAGCCATCGTTTTCCGAGTAGCGCTGAGGGCAATGAGCAGTTCTTC
cdr3_aa: CASSHRFPSSAEGNEQFF